A selection of T cell receptor beta chains follows, all from one sample in a study of PD-L1 blockade in urothelial cancer. Sequenced by immunoSEQ multiplex PCR; TCRdb stores in-frame clones only, minus some. The repertoire has 40,000 to 60,000 clones, roughly 80% of them found once; the top ten carry 8.8%. Specimen: PBMCs, collected around atezolizumab (anti-PD-L1) treatment. Source of these receptors: a man aged 70 or older with urothelial cancer. CDR3s include the opening cysteine and the closing phenylalanine or tryptophan. The D gene is left open where the match is weak.

V	D	J	CDR3	DNA
TRBV2	-	TRBJ2-5	CASHGDRLVETQYF	TGTGCCAGCCATGGCGACAGACTGGTAGAGACCCAGTACTTC
TRBV5-4	TRBD1	TRBJ1-1	CASGDRTDGAFF	TGTGCCAGCGGGGACAGGACAGACGGCGCTTTCTTT
TRBV7-8	TRBD1	TRBJ2-2	CASSSRTGTNTGELFF	TGTGCCAGCAGCTCAAGGACAGGGACGAACACCGGGGAGCTGTTTTTT
TRBV30	-	TRBJ2-2	CAWSREVGTGELFF	TGTGCCTGGAGCAGGGAGGTGGGAACCGGGGAGCTGTTTTTT
TRBV11-2	TRBD2	TRBJ2-2	CASSSSGGGVSGELFF	TGTGCCAGCAGCTCCAGCGGCGGGGGGGTCTCCGGGGAGCTGTTTTTT
TRBV29-1	-	TRBJ2-1	CSVRMEAGGEQFF	TGCAGCGTCAGGATGGAGGCGGGTGGTGAGCAGTTCTTC
TRBV7-7	TRBD2	TRBJ2-7	CASSLLAGPSYEQYF	TGTGCTAGCAGCTTACTAGCGGGGCCCTCCTACGAGCAGTACTTC
TRBV5-1	TRBD2	TRBJ2-3	CASSLGVASGRAQDTQYF	TGCGCCAGCAGCTTAGGGGTTGCTAGCGGGAGGGCCCAAGATACGCAGTATTTT
TRBV5-1	-	TRBJ1-5	CASSLGWGGNQPQHF	TGCGCCAGCAGCTTGGGTTGGGGGGGCAATCAGCCCCAGCATTTT
TRBV19	TRBD2	TRBJ2-1	CASTAGTSYNEQFF	TGTGCCAGTACCGCCGGGACTAGTTACAATGAGCAGTTCTTC
TRBV2	-	TRBJ2-3	CASSPQYTQYF	TGTGCCAGCAGTCCCCAATATACGCAGTATTTT
TRBV11-2	TRBD1	TRBJ1-4	CASSAGQVVEKLFF	TGTGCCAGCAGCGCGGGACAGGTTGTGGAAAAACTGTTTTTT
TRBV2	-	TRBJ1-1	CASTPLRGVGTEAFF	TGTGCCAGCACTCCCCTTCGGGGGGTTGGGACTGAAGCTTTCTTT
TRBV18	TRBD1	TRBJ1-2	CASSPGQGGYGYTF	TGTGCCAGCTCACCCGGACAGGGTGGCTATGGCTACACCTTC
TRBV7-2	-	TRBJ2-3	CASSWGGAGDLTDTQYF	TGTGCCAGCAGCTGGGGGGGGGCGGGAGACCTCACAGATACGCAGTATTTT
TRBV30	TRBD2	TRBJ2-7	CAWTRTSASTVQYF	TGTGCCTGGACCCGGACTAGCGCGTCTACGGTGCAGTACTTC
TRBV7-2	TRBD1	TRBJ2-7	CASSLRQGVEQYF	TGTGCCAGCAGCTTGCGACAGGGGGTCGAGCAGTACTTC
TRBV18	-	TRBJ2-7	CASSPTASVHYEQYF	TGTGCCAGCTCACCGACGGCTAGCGTACACTACGAGCAGTACTTC
TRBV5-8	TRBD1	TRBJ1-2	CASSRYGQGAYGYTF	TGTGCCAGCAGCAGATACGGACAGGGGGCATACGGCTACACCTTC